The 23 T cell receptor beta chains in this list originate from one sample, sequenced in a study of T-cell memory formation after mild COVID-19. TCRdb itself ran the 5' RACE reads through MiXCR, one entry per CDR3 protein. The table records 95,000 to 110,000 distinct CDR3 sequences, approximately 14% of them present only once. The sample taken for sequencing was PBMCs or a T cell subset sorted from them (not recorded which). The receptor set was obtained from a man younger than 35 who had mild COVID-19 (a few samples of this study predate the infection). Cell type and time point are not known.

The chain uses TRBV29-1 and TRBJ1-2; D remains ambiguous. V was trimmed by 1 base and J by 7 bases, leaving 7 bases between them. This CDR3 has 11 amino acids. Germline V gene lookup returns CDR1 SQVTM and CDR2 ANQGSEA. CDR3 in amino acids: CSVEGGPGYTF. The CDR3 DNA follows: TGCAGCGTTGAAGGAGGGCCTGGCTACACCTTC.

The rearrangement uses TRBV6-5 and TRBJ1-1, with D perhaps TRBD1 (5 bases). Germline V gene data show CDR1 as MNHEY and CDR2 as SVGAGI. Deletions cut 7 bases from V and 11 bases from J, with 32 bases between. This CDR3 spans 17 amino acids. CDR3 in amino acids: CASTEGRGPSDLGTAFF. CDR3 DNA sequence: TGTGCCAGCACCGAGGGTCGGGGACCAAGCGATCTGGGTACGGCTTTCTTT.

This clonotype has more than one count but fewer than ten. This sequence joins TRBV6-2 or TRBV6-3 and TRBJ2-1, with D maybe TRBD2 (6 bases). Trimming removed 3 bases from V and 7 bases from J, with 13 bases in between. This CDR3 contains 14 residues. CDR1 MNHEY and CDR2 SVGEGT come from the germline V gene. CDR3 nucleotide sequence: TGTGCCAGCAGTTATGGGGGGAGATATAATGAGCAGTTCTTC. Its protein product is CASSYGGRYNEQFF.

This clonotype was seen once. The chain joins TRBV7-2 to TRBJ2-7; possibly TRBD2 for D (5 bases). Between the trimmed V and J ends, which lost 4 bases and 0 bases, there was a span of 7 bases. The CDR3 contains 13 residues. Looked up from germline, CDR1 is SGHTA and CDR2 is FQGNSA. The CDR3 DNA is TGTGCCAGCAGCTCGCGGGTCTCCTACGAGCAGTACTTC. Protein sequence: CASSSRVSYEQYF.

This clonotype turned up a few times. The chain has TRBV7-9 and TRBJ1-6; D unclear. The V end was cut by 2 bases, the J end by 9 bases, with 11 bases between. Germline V gene sequence: CDR1 SEHNR, CDR2 FQNEAQ (reference sequence). This CDR3 comprises 14 residues. CDR3 region: CASSLTSKSSPLHF. The CDR3 DNA reads as TGTGCCAGCAGCTTAACGTCAAAATCTTCACCCCTCCACTTT.

Many counts were recorded for this clonotype. The chain combines TRBV6-5 with TRBJ2-5, with 11 bases lining up with TRBD2. The CDR3 runs 14 residues. J gave up 5 bases and V 3 bases, and 2 bases lay outside the gene matches. CDR1 is MNHEY, CDR2 SVGAGI, per germline. The CDR3 region is CASSYTSGGETQYF. CDR3 coding DNA: TGTGCCAGCAGTTATACTAGCGGGGGCGAGACCCAGTACTTC.

The CDR3 DNA is TGCAGCGTTGAAGATCAGGGGGCGAACACCGGGGAGCTGTTTTTT. It translates to CSVEDQGANTGELFF. The rearrangement links TRBV29-1 to TRBJ2-2, with 7 nucleotides matching TRBD1. The CDR3 spans 15 residues. Germline CDR1 reads SQVTM; CDR2 reads ANQGSEA. V trimming: 0 bases; J trimming: 0 bases; junction bases outside the gene matches: 1.

A few counts support this clonotype. The chain carries TRBV15 and TRBJ1-5, with TRBD1 matching over 8 bases. V lost 3 bases to trimming and J lost 2 bases; unmatched junction nucleotides: 0. The CDR3 extends over 14 amino acids. In germline, CDR1 is LNHNV, CDR2 YYDKDF (reference sequence). CDR3 region: CATSRDRGNQPQHF. CDR3 coding DNA: TGTGCCACCAGCAGGGACAGGGGCAATCAGCCCCAGCATTTT.

The rearrangement links TRBV6-5 to TRBJ2-2; perhaps TRBD1 as D (5 bases). Trimming left V 8 bases short and J 2 bases short, with 12 bases between. The CDR3 extends over 14 amino acids. Germline-derived CDR1 and CDR2 are MNHEY and SVGAGI. CDR3 bases: TGTGCCAGCGGTTGGACACCCAACACCGGGGAGCTGTTTTTT. Its translation is CASGWTPNTGELFF.

This sequence joins TRBV29-1 and TRBJ2-7; D is uncertain. The germline V gene has CDR1 SQVTM and CDR2 ANQGSEA. The CDR3 has 12 residues. Trimming took 4 bases from V and 2 from J, leaving 9 bases between them. This chain's CDR3 is CSVAKGPYEQYV. The CDR3 nucleotides read TGCAGCGTTGCTAAAGGCCCCTACGAGCAGTACGTC.

This clonotype has just a few counts. The V call is TRBV5-1, the J call TRBJ2-7; no firm D call. CDR3 length: 11 residues. Germline V lookup: CDR1 SGHRS, CDR2 YFSETQ. Trimming took 4 bases from V and 7 from J, leaving 9 bases between them. This CDR3 reads CASSPLGEQYF. The CDR3 DNA is TGCGCCAGCAGCCCCCTCGGAGAGCAGTACTTC.

This clonotype showed up just a few times. This chain uses TRBV7-6 with TRBJ2-4; 11 bases line up with TRBD2. The CDR3 is 19 residues long. Germline CDR1 SGHVS, CDR2 FNYEAQ. V was clipped by 5 bases and J by 7 bases; unmatched bases: 19. In DNA form, the CDR3 reads TGTGCCAGCAGCGCATTTAGCGGGGGGGCTTACCCGTTGGGGAACATTCAGTACTTC. Translating gives CASSAFSGGAYPLGNIQYF.

This clonotype showed up many times. V is TRBV12-3 or TRBV12-4 and J is TRBJ2-3, with a tentative D call TRBD2 (5 bases). Trimming removed 0 bases from V and 12 bases from J, with 16 bases in between. The CDR3 runs to 14 residues. The chain's CDR3 is CASSLAVGGQLQYF. CDR3 DNA sequence: TGTGCCAGCAGTTTAGCGGTTGGCGGGCAGTTACAGTATTTT.

The chain combines TRBV7-6 with TRBJ2-4, with 11 bases matching TRBD1. V shed 5 bases, J shed 3 bases, and the junction held 6 bases outside the gene matches. The germline CDR1 and CDR2 sequences are SGHVS and FNYEAQ. CDR3 length: 16 amino acids. The CDR3 nucleotides are TGTGCCAGCAGCGCCGGGACAGGGGGTGTCAAAAACATTCAGTACTTC. Protein: CASSAGTGGVKNIQYF. The full variable domain, with the rest looked up from reference TRBV7-6 and TRBJ2-4, is GAGVSQSPRYKVTKRGQDVALRCDPISGHVSLYWYRQALGQGPEFLTYFNYEAQQDKSGLPNDRFSAERPEGSISTLTIQRTEQRDSAMYRCASSAGTGGVKNIQYFGAGTRLSVL.

At least ten counts were recorded for this clonotype. The V and J genes are TRBV18 and TRBJ2-3; D not certain. Trimming stripped 0 bases from V and 4 bases from J, with 2 bases between. The CDR3 sequence is 12 residues long. Germline CDR1 reads KGHSH; CDR2 reads LQKENI. Here the CDR3 reads CASSPPSDTQYF. The CDR3 DNA sequence: TGTGCCAGCTCACCACCGTCAGATACGCAGTATTTT.

In its sample, this clonotype was seen a few times. The V gene is TRBV27, the J gene TRBJ2-1; the D call may be TRBD1 or TRBD2 (6 bases each). Trimming left V 0 bases short and J 5 bases short, with 17 bases between. This CDR3 region has 17 residues. Germline CDR1 reads MNHEY; CDR2 reads SMNVEV (reference sequence). The CDR3 sequence: CASSLSGGTLVHNEQFF. In DNA, the CDR3 is TGTGCCAGCAGTTTATCGGGGGGCACCCTTGTTCACAATGAGCAGTTCTTC.

The chain employs TRBV27 and TRBJ2-7; D gene ambiguous. Trimming stripped 6 bases from V and 0 bases from J, with 12 bases between. This CDR3 has 14 residues. Germline values: CDR1 MNHEY, CDR2 SMNVEV (reference sequence). The CDR3 nucleotides are TGTGCCAGCAGCCCGACCCCACGCTCCTACGAGCAGTACGTC. As protein: CASSPTPRSYEQYV.

This clonotype was counted between two and nine times. V and J are TRBV19 and TRBJ1-1; 10 positions match TRBD1. Trimming at V came to 9 bases and at J to 10 bases, leaving 11 bases not matched to a gene. Germline loops: CDR1 LNHDA, CDR2 SQIVND (reference sequence). The CDR3 is 13 amino acids. The CDR3 DNA reads TGTGCCAGCTATACCGGGACAGGGGTCGGAGCTTTCTTT. Its translation: CASYTGTGVGAFF. Together with reference TRBV19 and TRBJ1-1, the CDR3 gives the full variable domain: DGGITQSPKYLFRKEGQNVTLSCEQNLNHDAMYWYRQDPGQGLRLIYYSQIVNDFQKGDIAEGYSVSREKKESFPLTVTSAQKNPTAFYLCASYTGTGVGAFFGQGTRLTVV.

Only a few counts were recorded for this clonotype. The chain employs TRBV12-3 or TRBV12-4 and TRBJ2-7; weak D call: TRBD2 (6 bases). CDR3 length: 12 amino acids. The V end was cut by 3 bases, the J end by 7 bases, with 10 bases between. The CDR3, as DNA: TGTGCCAGCAGTTTCCCCGGGGGTGAGCAGTACTTC. As protein: CASSFPGGEQYF.

V and J are TRBV7-9 and TRBJ2-1; 7 bases align to TRBD2. The CDR3 covers 16 residues. Germline assignment: CDR1 SEHNR and CDR2 FQNEAQ (reference sequence). J lost 4 bases, V lost 5 bases, and 11 bases had no gene match. The CDR3 region is CASSPSGTQDYNEQFF. CDR3 nucleotide sequence: TGTGCCAGCAGCCCCAGCGGGACTCAAGATTACAATGAGCAGTTCTTC.

This clonotype occurred a few times. This chain uses TRBV7-6 with TRBJ2-2; a weak D match, TRBD1 (6 bases). The CDR3 extends over 15 amino acids. The germline V gene encodes CDR1 SGHVS and CDR2 FNYEAQ. The V end lost 6 bases, the J end lost 0 bases, and 11 bases lay between the germline ends. The CDR3 region is CASRGAATNTGELFF. DNA for the CDR3: TGTGCCAGCAGGGGGGCGGCCACGAACACCGGGGAGCTGTTTTTT.

This clonotype was seen ten or more times. V usage is TRBV10-3 and J usage is TRBJ2-5, with a weak D call TRBD2 (5 bases). Germline values: CDR1 ENHRY, CDR2 SYGVKD. V lost 0 bases, J lost 1 base, and 9 bases lay in between. The CDR3 sequence is 15 residues long. The CDR3 spells CAISESLGSQETQYF. The CDR3 region has the DNA TGTGCCATCAGTGAGTCGTTAGGGAGCCAAGAGACCCAGTACTTC.

CDR3 nucleotides: TGTGCCAGCAGCTTCACAGGCTTTAGGGGCACTGAAGCTTTCTTT. Translating it yields CASSFTGFRGTEAFF. The chain recombines TRBV7-9 with TRBJ1-1, with a weak D call TRBD1 (5 bases). V dropped 3 bases and J dropped 4 bases, with 15 bases sitting between them. The CDR3 runs 15 residues. Germline V gene data show CDR1 as SEHNR and CDR2 as FQNEAQ (reference sequence).